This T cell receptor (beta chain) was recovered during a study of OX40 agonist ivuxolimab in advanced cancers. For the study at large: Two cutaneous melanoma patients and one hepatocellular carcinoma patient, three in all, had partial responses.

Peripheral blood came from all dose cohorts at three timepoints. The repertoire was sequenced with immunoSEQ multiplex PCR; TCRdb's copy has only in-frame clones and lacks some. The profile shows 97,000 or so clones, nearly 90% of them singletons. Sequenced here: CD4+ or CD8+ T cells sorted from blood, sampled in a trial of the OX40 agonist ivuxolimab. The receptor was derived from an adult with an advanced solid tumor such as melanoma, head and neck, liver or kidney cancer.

The DNA for the CDR3 is TGTGCCAGCAGACCTCGTTATAATTCACCCCTCCACTTT. Translating gives CASRPRYNSPLHF. The chain is built from TRBV5-4 and TRBJ1-6; D is ambiguous. Germline V gene sequence: CDR1 SGHNT, CDR2 YYREEE (reference sequence). V was trimmed by 5 bases and J by 4 bases, leaving 7 bases between them. The CDR3 consists of 13 residues.